This T cell receptor beta chain originates from a study of T cell responses to AZD1222 COVID-19 vaccine. Overall study results and limits: Just five to seven people given AZD1222 tested seropositive at baseline. The CD4 TCRs associated with vaccination extended across spike and predominated at 160-218 and 743-854.

Worth noting for this clone: Its antigen is unidentified.

Trimming left V 1 base short and J 6 bases short, with 7 bases between. The germline V gene encodes CDR1 SGHNT and CDR2 YYREEE (reference sequence). CDR3 length equals 12 residues. Libraries were prepared by immunoSEQ multiplex PCR; TCRdb keeps only in-frame clonotypes and omits some of them. The sample yields about 100,000 clones, nearly 90% seen once. The sample was peripheral blood, taken 28 days after the second AZD1222 dose. This sequence joins TRBV5-4 and TRBJ1-2; D unclear. The source is an adult who received the AZD1222 COVID-19 vaccine. DNA of the CDR3: TGTGCCAGCAGCTTGTGGGGAAATGGCTACACCTTC. Its protein is CASSLWGNGYTF.